The source of this T cell receptor beta chain is a study of cytomegalovirus exposure and HLA in healthy donors. Overall study: Caucasian-associated ancestry cluster membership applied to around 80% of a few hundred genotyped donors.

Whereas donors were nominally healthy upon sampling, unrecorded immune exposures were probable. This clone was found a few times. Its antigen is still unknown. Findings and limits, study-wide: In an earlier analysis, in roughly 580 donors, most V segments appeared productive either ~87% or ~30% of the time. Most sequenced TCRs were rare (though some public TCRs occurred in many donors).

This CDR3 is 14 amino acids long. V lost 1 base and J lost 5, with 8 bases in between. Per germline, CDR1 LNHDA and CDR2 SQIVND (reference sequence). Researchers ran the PCR with 60 Vbeta and 13 Jbeta primers. Sequencing was performed with immunoSEQ multiplex PCR; in TCRdb, only in-frame clones are kept and a portion is missing. The sample includes 85,000 to 130,000 clones, 76% of them seen just once. The chain recombines TRBV19 with TRBJ2-2, with D uncertain. The clonotype was recovered from a woman under 30 in good health and CMV-seropositive. Input material: PBMCs. DNA for the CDR3: TGTGCCAGTAGTATAGGGCCCAAGACCGGGGAGCTGTTTTTT. Translated, it gives CASSIGPKTGELFF.